The source of this T cell receptor (beta chain) is a study of blood T cell repertoires in COVID-19. In the authors' methods: Reference gene primer amplification gave estimated nucleated cell counts. Sequencing was performed with immunoSEQ multiplex PCR; in TCRdb, only in-frame clones are kept and a portion is missing. V and J calls and clone size are those listed in that table; D and trimming were worked out from the DNA. The repertoire consists of around 120,000 clones, with under 80% occurring once and the leading ten covering around 2.3%. The sample consisted of peripheral blood. This sequence was found in a man in his fifties or sixties with acute or convalescent COVID-19.

CDR3 sequence: CASSRFLAGAVDEQFF. CDR3 DNA: TGTGCCAGCAGCCGATTTTTAGCGGGAGCGGTAGATGAGCAGTTCTTC. The rearrangement uses TRBV7-9 and TRBJ2-1, with TRBD2 matching over 9 bases. Germline V gene data show CDR1 as SEHNR and CDR2 as FQNEAQ (reference sequence). V was clipped by 5 bases and J by 8 bases; unmatched bases: 13. The CDR3 has 16 residues.